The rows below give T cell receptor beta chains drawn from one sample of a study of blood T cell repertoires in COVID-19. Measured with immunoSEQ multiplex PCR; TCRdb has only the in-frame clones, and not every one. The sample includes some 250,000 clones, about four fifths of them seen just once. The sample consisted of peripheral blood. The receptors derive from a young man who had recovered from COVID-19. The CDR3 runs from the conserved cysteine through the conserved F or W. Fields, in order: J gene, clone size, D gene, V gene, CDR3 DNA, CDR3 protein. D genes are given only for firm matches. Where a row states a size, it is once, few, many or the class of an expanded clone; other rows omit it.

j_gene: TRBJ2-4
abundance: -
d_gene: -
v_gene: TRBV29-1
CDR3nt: TGCAGCGTTCAAGGGGGGGGCGGGGACATTCAGTACTTC
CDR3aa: CSVQGGGGDIQYF

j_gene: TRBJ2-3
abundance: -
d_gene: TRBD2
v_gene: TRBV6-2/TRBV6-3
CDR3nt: TGTGCCAGCAGTTACAGCCGACTAGCGGAGGCAGATACGCAGTATTTT
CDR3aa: CASSYSRLAEADTQYF

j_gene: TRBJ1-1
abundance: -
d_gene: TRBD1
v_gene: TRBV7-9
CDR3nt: TGTGCCAGCAGCCCTCCCGGCAGTACGGACAGGCGCACTGAAGCTTTCTTT
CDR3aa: CASSPPGSTDRRTEAFF

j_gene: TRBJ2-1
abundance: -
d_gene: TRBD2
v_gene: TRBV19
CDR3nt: TGTGCCAGTAGTTTTAGACTAGCGGGGGCCTACAATGAGCAGTTCTTC
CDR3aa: CASSFRLAGAYNEQFF

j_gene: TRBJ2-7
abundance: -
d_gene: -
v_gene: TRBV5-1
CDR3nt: TGCGCCAGCAGCTTGGAACAAGGGAGGTACGAGCAGTACTTC
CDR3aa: CASSLEQGRYEQYF

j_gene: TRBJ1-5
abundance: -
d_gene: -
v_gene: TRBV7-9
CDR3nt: TGTGCCAGCAGCTCAAACGGTTATAGCAATCAGCCCCAGCATTTT
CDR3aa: CASSSNGYSNQPQHF

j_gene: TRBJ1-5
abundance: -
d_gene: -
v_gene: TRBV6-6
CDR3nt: TGTGCCAGCAGTCCCAGGCAGGGCGCGGGCAATCAGCCCCAGCATTTT
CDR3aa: CASSPRQGAGNQPQHF

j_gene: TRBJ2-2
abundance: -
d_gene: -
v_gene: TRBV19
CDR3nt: TGTGCCAGTAACCAGGGTAGGATTTACACCGGGGAGCTGTTTTTT
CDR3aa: CASNQGRIYTGELFF

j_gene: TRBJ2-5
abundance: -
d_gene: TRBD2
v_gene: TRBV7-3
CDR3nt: TGTGCCAGCAGCTTAGCGGGGGGGCCTCGGGAGACCCAGTACTTC
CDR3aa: CASSLAGGPRETQYF

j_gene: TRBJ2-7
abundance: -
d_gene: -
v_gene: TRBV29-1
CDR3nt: TGCAGCGTTGAAAGGGAAAGCGGGTCCGAGCAGTACTTC
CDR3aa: CSVERESGSEQYF

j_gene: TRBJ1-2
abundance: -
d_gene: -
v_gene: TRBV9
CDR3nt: TGTGCCAGCAGCGCAGGTGTCACCCACGGCTACACCTTC
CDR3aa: CASSAGVTHGYTF

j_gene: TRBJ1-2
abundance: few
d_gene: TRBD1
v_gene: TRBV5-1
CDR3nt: TGCGCCAGCAGCTCCCTCATCAGGGGACAGTTGGGAGACTATGGCTACACCTTC
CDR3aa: CASSSLIRGQLGDYGYTF

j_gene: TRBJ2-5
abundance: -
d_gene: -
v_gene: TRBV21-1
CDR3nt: TGTGCCAGCAGCAGCCGGGACAGGGTCACCTCACAAGAGACCCAGTACTTC
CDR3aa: CASSSRDRVTSQETQYF

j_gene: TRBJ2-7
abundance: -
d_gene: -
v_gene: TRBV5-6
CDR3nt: TGTGCCAGCAGCGCCACAGGGCTCTACGAGCAGTACTTC
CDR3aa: CASSATGLYEQYF

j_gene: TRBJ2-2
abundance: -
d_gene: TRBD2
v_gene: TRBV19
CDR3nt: TGTGCCAGTAGTATAGGCCTAGCGGGGGGAACCTTGAACACCGGGGAGCTGTTTTTT
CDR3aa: CASSIGLAGGTLNTGELFF

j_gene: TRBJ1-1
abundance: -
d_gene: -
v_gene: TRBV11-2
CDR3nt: TGTGCCAGCAGCCTTCCCCGGGGAGGGTTAGGGAACACTGAAGCTTTCTTT
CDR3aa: CASSLPRGGLGNTEAFF

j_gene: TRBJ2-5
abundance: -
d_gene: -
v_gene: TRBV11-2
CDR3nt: TGTGCCAGCAGCACGGTCGGGGGACAAGAGACCCAGTACTTC
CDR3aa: CASSTVGGQETQYF

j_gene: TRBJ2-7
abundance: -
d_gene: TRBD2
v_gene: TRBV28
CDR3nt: TGTGCCACCTTAGCGGGGGAATACGAGCAGTACTTC
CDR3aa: CATLAGEYEQYF